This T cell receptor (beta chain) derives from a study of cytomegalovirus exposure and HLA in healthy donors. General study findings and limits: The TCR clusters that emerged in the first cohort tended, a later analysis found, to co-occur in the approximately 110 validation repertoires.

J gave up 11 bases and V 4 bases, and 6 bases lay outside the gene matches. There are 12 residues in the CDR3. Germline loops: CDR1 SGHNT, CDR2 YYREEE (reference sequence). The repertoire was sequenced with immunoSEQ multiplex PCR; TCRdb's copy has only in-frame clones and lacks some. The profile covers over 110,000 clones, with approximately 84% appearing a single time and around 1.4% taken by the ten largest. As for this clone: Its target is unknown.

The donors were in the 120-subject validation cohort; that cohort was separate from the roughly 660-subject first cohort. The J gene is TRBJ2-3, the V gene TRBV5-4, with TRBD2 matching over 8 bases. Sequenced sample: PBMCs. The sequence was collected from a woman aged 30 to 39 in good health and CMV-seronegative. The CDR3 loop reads CASSRGLALQYF. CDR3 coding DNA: TGTGCCAGCAGCCGAGGACTAGCCCTGCAGTATTTT.